Listed below are T cell receptor beta chains from one sample, sequenced in a study of cytomegalovirus exposure and HLA in healthy donors. Sequenced by immunoSEQ multiplex PCR; TCRdb stores in-frame clones only, minus some. This sample carries about 260,000 clones, around four fifths of them seen once, and the ten largest clones take approximately 2%. The sample taken for sequencing was PBMCs. These receptors all stem from a woman in her forties in good health and CMV-seropositive. Both conserved end residues are part of each CDR3. The order of the fields is J gene, V gene, D gene, clone size, CDR3 DNA, CDR3 protein. A D gene is named only where the DNA matches it firmly. The listing skips clone size in some rows; elsewhere it reads once, few, many or a size class.

j_gene: TRBJ1-1
v_gene: TRBV19
d_gene: -
abundance: -
CDR3nt: TGTGCCAGTAGTACTAACAGGGTTAATCTGAACACTGAAGCTTTCTTT
CDR3aa: CASSTNRVNLNTEAFF

j_gene: TRBJ2-5
v_gene: TRBV7-6
d_gene: TRBD2
abundance: once
CDR3nt: TGTGCCAGCAGCTTACAGCGGGAACAGTACTTC
CDR3aa: CASSLQREQYF

j_gene: TRBJ2-5
v_gene: TRBV7-6
d_gene: TRBD2
abundance: -
CDR3nt: TGTGCCAGCAGCCCCCCCAGGGAGGGGGAGACCCAGTACTTC
CDR3aa: CASSPPREGETQYF

j_gene: TRBJ1-2
v_gene: TRBV27
d_gene: TRBD1
abundance: -
CDR3nt: TGTGCCAGCAGTTTATACTCGGGACAGCTCTTTTCCGTCTATGGCTACACCTTC
CDR3aa: CASSLYSGQLFSVYGYTF

j_gene: TRBJ2-7
v_gene: TRBV7-3
d_gene: -
abundance: -
CDR3nt: TGTGCCAGCAGCCCCCAATGGCAGATCTCCTACGAGCAGTACTTC
CDR3aa: CASSPQWQISYEQYF

j_gene: TRBJ2-5
v_gene: TRBV4-1
d_gene: -
abundance: -
CDR3nt: TGCGCCAGCAGCCAAGGGTCCGGACTCCAGTCGAGAGAGACCCAGTACTTC
CDR3aa: CASSQGSGLQSRETQYF

j_gene: TRBJ1-5
v_gene: TRBV27
d_gene: TRBD1
abundance: -
CDR3nt: TGTGCCAGCAGACCGGACAGGGAAGGTCAGCCCCAGCATTTT
CDR3aa: CASRPDREGQPQHF

j_gene: TRBJ2-5
v_gene: TRBV7-9
d_gene: TRBD1
abundance: -
CDR3nt: TGTGCCAGCAGCCGGACAGGGGGCCGAGAGACCCAGTACTTC
CDR3aa: CASSRTGGRETQYF

j_gene: TRBJ2-3
v_gene: TRBV27
d_gene: -
abundance: -
CDR3nt: TGTGCCAGCAGCCGTTACACAGATACGCAGTATTTT
CDR3aa: CASSRYTDTQYF

j_gene: TRBJ1-4
v_gene: TRBV5-1
d_gene: TRBD1
abundance: -
CDR3nt: TGCGCCAGCAGCTCCATACAGGGGGATGTTGAAAAACTGTTTTTT
CDR3aa: CASSSIQGDVEKLFF

j_gene: TRBJ2-1
v_gene: TRBV7-6
d_gene: -
abundance: -
CDR3nt: TGTGCCAGCAGCCGAGTCGTCAATGAGCAGTTCTTC
CDR3aa: CASSRVVNEQFF

j_gene: TRBJ1-1
v_gene: TRBV7-8
d_gene: TRBD1
abundance: -
CDR3nt: TGTGCCAGCAGCTTAGTGGACAGGAGGCGAAACACTGAAGCTTTCTTT
CDR3aa: CASSLVDRRRNTEAFF

j_gene: TRBJ2-1
v_gene: TRBV11-2
d_gene: TRBD2
abundance: -
CDR3nt: TGTGCCAGCACCGTTAGACTAGCGGGGAGCTCCTACAATGAGCAGTTCTTC
CDR3aa: CASTVRLAGSSYNEQFF

j_gene: TRBJ1-1
v_gene: TRBV7-3
d_gene: -
abundance: -
CDR3nt: TGTGCCAGCAGCTTGCAGGGATACACTGAAGCTTTCTTT
CDR3aa: CASSLQGYTEAFF

j_gene: TRBJ2-7
v_gene: TRBV30
d_gene: TRBD2
abundance: -
CDR3nt: TGTGCCTGGAGTGTAGCGGGATTCGGCGAGCAGTACTTC
CDR3aa: CAWSVAGFGEQYF

j_gene: TRBJ1-6
v_gene: TRBV30
d_gene: -
abundance: few
CDR3nt: TGTGCCTGGAGCCGGGACAATTTTAATTCACCCCTCCACTTT
CDR3aa: CAWSRDNFNSPLHF

j_gene: TRBJ1-6
v_gene: TRBV2
d_gene: -
abundance: few
CDR3nt: TGTGCCAGCAGTGAAGAAGATGGGAGATATAATTCACCCCTCCACTTT
CDR3aa: CASSEEDGRYNSPLHF

j_gene: TRBJ2-5
v_gene: TRBV11-3
d_gene: -
abundance: -
CDR3nt: TGTGCCAGCAGCTTTGGCAGGGTGGGATTTCAAGAGACCCAGTACTTC
CDR3aa: CASSFGRVGFQETQYF

j_gene: TRBJ1-2
v_gene: TRBV6-5
d_gene: -
abundance: few
CDR3nt: TGTGCCAGCAAGGGGGTGGGGGGCTACACCTTC
CDR3aa: CASKGVGGYTF

j_gene: TRBJ1-2
v_gene: TRBV19
d_gene: -
abundance: few
CDR3nt: TGTGCCAGTAGTAGCGGGGGTCTCCTTGGTGGCTACACCTTC
CDR3aa: CASSSGGLLGGYTF

j_gene: TRBJ2-1
v_gene: TRBV4-3
d_gene: -
abundance: -
CDR3nt: TGCGCCAGCAGCCAAGGACTATCCCGAGTAGGAACATCCTACAATGAGCAGTTCTTC
CDR3aa: CASSQGLSRVGTSYNEQFF

j_gene: TRBJ1-4
v_gene: TRBV10-1
d_gene: TRBD1
abundance: once
CDR3nt: TGCGCCAGCAACCGAGGGGGCTTAGACGAAAAACTGTTTTTT
CDR3aa: CASNRGGLDEKLFF

j_gene: TRBJ1-5
v_gene: TRBV19
d_gene: TRBD1
abundance: -
CDR3nt: TGTGCCAGTAGGAAAGCACCGGGACAGGGGGCCAATCAGCCCCAGCATTTT
CDR3aa: CASRKAPGQGANQPQHF

j_gene: TRBJ2-1
v_gene: TRBV13
d_gene: TRBD2
abundance: -
CDR3nt: TGTGCCAGCAGCCCCTCCTTTGTGGGAGGGAGGAACAATGAGCAGTTCTTC
CDR3aa: CASSPSFVGGRNNEQFF

j_gene: TRBJ1-4
v_gene: TRBV12-5
d_gene: TRBD1
abundance: -
CDR3nt: TGTGCTAGTGGTCCACAGGGGGCTAATGAAAAACTGTTTTTT
CDR3aa: CASGPQGANEKLFF

j_gene: TRBJ2-5
v_gene: TRBV2
d_gene: -
abundance: -
CDR3nt: TGTGCCAGCAGTCTACAAGAGACCCAGTACTTC
CDR3aa: CASSLQETQYF

j_gene: TRBJ2-1
v_gene: TRBV19
d_gene: -
abundance: -
CDR3nt: TGTGCCAGTAGTCCCCATGAATGGGGCGAGCAGTTCTTC
CDR3aa: CASSPHEWGEQFF

j_gene: TRBJ1-1
v_gene: TRBV12-5
d_gene: -
abundance: once
CDR3nt: TGTGCTAGTGGTTTGGACCCATCAGGGGAGACTGAAGCTTTCTTT
CDR3aa: CASGLDPSGETEAFF

j_gene: TRBJ1-2
v_gene: TRBV29-1
d_gene: -
abundance: -
CDR3nt: TGCAGCGTTGTGTTAGGGAGTGGTGGCTACACCTTC
CDR3aa: CSVVLGSGGYTF

j_gene: TRBJ2-3
v_gene: TRBV6-6
d_gene: -
abundance: -
CDR3nt: TGTGCCAGCAGTGGGGGCCTAAGTACAGATACGCAGTATTTT
CDR3aa: CASSGGLSTDTQYF